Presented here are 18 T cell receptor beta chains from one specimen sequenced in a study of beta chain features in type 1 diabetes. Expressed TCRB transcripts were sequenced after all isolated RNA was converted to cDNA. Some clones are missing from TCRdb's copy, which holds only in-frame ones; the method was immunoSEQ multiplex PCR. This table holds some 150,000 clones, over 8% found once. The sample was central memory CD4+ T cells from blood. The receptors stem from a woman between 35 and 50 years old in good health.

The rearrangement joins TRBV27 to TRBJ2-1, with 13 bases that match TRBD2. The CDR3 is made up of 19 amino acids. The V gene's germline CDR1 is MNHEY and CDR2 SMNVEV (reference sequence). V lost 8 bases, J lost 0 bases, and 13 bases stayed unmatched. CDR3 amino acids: CASGSGTSGVIGSYNEQFF. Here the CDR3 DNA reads TGTGCCAGCGGCTCCGGGACTAGCGGGGTTATAGGCTCCTACAATGAGCAGTTCTTC.

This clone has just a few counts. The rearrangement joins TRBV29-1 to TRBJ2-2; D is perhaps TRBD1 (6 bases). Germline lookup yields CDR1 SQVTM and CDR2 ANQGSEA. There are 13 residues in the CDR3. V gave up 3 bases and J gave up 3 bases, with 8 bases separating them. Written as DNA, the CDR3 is TGCAGCGTTGAGGACAGTTACACCGGGGAGCTGTTTTTT. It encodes CSVEDSYTGELFF.

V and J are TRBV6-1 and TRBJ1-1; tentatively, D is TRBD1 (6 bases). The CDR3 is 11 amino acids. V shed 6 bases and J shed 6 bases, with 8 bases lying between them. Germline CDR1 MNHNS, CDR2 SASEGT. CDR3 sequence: CASSRGAEAFF. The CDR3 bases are TGTGCCAGCAGCAGGGGCGCTGAAGCTTTCTTT.

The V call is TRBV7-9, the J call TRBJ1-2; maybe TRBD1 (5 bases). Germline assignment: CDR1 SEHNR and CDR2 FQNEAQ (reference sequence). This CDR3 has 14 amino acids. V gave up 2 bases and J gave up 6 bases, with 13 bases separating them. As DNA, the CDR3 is TGTGCCAGCAGCTTATCGTTGGGGGGGGATGGCTACACCTTC. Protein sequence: CASSLSLGGDGYTF.

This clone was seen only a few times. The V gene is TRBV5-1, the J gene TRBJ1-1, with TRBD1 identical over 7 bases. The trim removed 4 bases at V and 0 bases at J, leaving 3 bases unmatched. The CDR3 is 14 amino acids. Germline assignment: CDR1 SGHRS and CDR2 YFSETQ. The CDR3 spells CASSLGTVNTEAFF. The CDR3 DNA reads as TGCGCCAGCAGCCTCGGGACAGTGAACACTGAAGCTTTCTTT.

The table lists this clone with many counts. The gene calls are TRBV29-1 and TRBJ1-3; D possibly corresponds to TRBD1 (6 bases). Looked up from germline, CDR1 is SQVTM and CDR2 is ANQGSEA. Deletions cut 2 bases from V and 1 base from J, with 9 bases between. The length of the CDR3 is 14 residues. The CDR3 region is CSVEPDRSGNTIYF. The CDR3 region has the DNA TGCAGCGTTGAACCTGACAGGTCTGGAAACACCATATATTTT.

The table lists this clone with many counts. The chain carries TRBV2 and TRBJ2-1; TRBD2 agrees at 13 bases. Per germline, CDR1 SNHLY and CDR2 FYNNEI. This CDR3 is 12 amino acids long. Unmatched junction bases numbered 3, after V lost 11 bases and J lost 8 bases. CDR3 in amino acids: CAGGLAGDEQFF. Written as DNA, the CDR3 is TGTGCCGGCGGACTAGCGGGGGATGAGCAGTTCTTC.

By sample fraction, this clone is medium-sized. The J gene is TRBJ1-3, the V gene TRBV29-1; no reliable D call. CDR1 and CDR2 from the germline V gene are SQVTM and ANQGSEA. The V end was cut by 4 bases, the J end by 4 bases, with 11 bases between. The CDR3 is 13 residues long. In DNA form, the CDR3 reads TGCAGCGTTGTATCCAGTTACGGAAACACCATATATTTT. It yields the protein CSVVSSYGNTIYF.

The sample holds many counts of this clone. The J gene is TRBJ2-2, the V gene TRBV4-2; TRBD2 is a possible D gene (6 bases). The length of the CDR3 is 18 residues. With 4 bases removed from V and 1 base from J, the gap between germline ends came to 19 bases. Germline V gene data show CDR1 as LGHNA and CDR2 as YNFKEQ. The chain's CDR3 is CASSPGIGGRRNTGELFF. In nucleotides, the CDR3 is TGTGCCAGCAGCCCCGGGATTGGGGGGAGGCGGAACACCGGGGAGCTGTTTTTT.

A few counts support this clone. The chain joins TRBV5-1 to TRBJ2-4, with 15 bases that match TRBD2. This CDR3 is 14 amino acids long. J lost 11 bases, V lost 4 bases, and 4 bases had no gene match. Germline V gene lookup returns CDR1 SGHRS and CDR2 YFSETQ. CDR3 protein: CASSPGTSGGLQYF. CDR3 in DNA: TGCGCCAGCAGCCCGGGGACTAGCGGGGGGCTTCAGTACTTC.

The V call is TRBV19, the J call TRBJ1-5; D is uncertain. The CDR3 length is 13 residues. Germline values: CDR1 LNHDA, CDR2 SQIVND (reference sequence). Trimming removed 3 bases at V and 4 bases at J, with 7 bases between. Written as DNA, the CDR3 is TGTGCCAGTAGTATTTTGCGGAATCAGCCCCAGCATTTT. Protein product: CASSILRNQPQHF.

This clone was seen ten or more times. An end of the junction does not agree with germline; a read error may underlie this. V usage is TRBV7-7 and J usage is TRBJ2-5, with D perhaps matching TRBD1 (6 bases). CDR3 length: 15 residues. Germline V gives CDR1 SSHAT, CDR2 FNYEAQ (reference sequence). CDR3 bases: TGTGCTAGCAGCCCCCAGGGGCGGAACCAAGAGACCCAGTACTTC. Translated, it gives CASSPQGRNQETQYF. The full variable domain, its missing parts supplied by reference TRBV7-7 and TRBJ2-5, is GAGVSQSPRYKVTKRGQDVTLRCDPISSHATLYWYQQALGQGPEFLTYFNYEAQPDKSGLPSDRFSAERPEGSISTLTIQRTEQRDSAMYRCASSPQGRNQETQYFGPGTRLLVL.

Here the CDR3 reads CASSLAIGGPADTQYF. In DNA form, the CDR3 reads TGCGCCAGCAGCTTGGCGATCGGGGGGCCAGCAGATACGCAGTATTTT. The chain uses TRBV5-1 and TRBJ2-3; D is possibly TRBD2 (7 bases). The CDR3 has 16 residues. Per the germline V gene, CDR1 is SGHRS and CDR2 is YFSETQ. Trimming shortened V by 0 bases and J by 4 bases, and 15 bases separated the two germline ends.

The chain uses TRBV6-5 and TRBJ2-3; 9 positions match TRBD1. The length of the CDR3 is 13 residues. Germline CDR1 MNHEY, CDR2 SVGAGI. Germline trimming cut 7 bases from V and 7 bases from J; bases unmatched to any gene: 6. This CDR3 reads CASTRQGGNTQYF. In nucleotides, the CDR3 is TGTGCCAGCACTAGACAGGGGGGGAATACGCAGTATTTT.

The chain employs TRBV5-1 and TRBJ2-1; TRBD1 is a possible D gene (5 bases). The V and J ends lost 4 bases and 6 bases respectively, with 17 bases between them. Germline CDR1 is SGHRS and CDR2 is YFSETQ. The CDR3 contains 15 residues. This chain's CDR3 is CASSTQGFDANEQFF. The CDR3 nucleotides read TGCGCCAGCAGCACGCAGGGATTTGACGCCAATGAGCAGTTCTTC.

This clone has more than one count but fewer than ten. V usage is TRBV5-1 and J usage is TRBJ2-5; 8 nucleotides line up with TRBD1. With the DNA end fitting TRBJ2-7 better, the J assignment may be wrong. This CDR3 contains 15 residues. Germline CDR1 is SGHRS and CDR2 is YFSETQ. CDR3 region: CASSLGGQGLYEQYF. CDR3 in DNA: TGCGCCAGCAGCTTGGGAGGACAGGGATTATACGAGCAGTACTTC.

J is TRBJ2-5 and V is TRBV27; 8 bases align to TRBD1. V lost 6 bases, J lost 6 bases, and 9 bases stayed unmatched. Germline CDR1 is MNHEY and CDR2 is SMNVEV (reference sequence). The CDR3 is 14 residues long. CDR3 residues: CASSPQGVRKTQYF. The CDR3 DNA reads TGTGCCAGCAGCCCACAGGGGGTTAGGAAGACCCAGTACTTC.

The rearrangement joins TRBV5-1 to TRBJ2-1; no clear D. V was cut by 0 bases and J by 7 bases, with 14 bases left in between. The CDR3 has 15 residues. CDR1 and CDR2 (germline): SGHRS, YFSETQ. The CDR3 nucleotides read TGCGCCAGCAGCTTGGACGGCCTTAAGGAGAATGAGCAGTTCTTC. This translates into CASSLDGLKENEQFF. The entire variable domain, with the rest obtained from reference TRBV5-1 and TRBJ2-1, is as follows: KAGVTQTPRYLIKTRGQQVTLSCSPISGHRSVSWYQQTPGQGLQFLFEYFSETQRNKGNFPGRFSGRQFSNSRSEMNVSTLELGDSALYLCASSLDGLKENEQFFGPGTRLTVL.